A selection of T cell receptor beta chains follows, all from one sample in a study of blood T cell repertoires in COVID-19. Using immunoSEQ multiplex PCR, the repertoire was profiled, and TCRdb retains in-frame clones only, with some absent. The table records around 260,000 clones, more than 85% of them present only once. Sequences were obtained from peripheral blood. The receptors shown here come from a person under 30 with COVID-19, enrolled during active disease. Each CDR3 is given with its conserved first and last residue. The order of the fields is J gene, D gene, clone size, V gene, CDR3 DNA, CDR3 protein. The D gene is left open where the match is weak. Some rows mark clone size as missing; the rest say once, few, many or name a class of expanded clone.

>TRBJ2-3|.|.|TRBV24-1
TGTGCCACCATGGCAAGAAGCACAGATACGCAGTATTTT
CATMARSTDTQYF
>TRBJ1-5|TRBD1|.|TRBV19
TGTGCCAGTAGTACTACCGGGACAGGGGACAATCAGCCCCAGCATTTT
CASSTTGTGDNQPQHF
>TRBJ2-7|TRBD1|.|TRBV4-2
TGTGCCAGCAGCCAAGCGGGACAGGGCAGCTACGAGCAGTACTTC
CASSQAGQGSYEQYF
>TRBJ2-3|TRBD1|.|TRBV9
TGTGCCAGCAGCCCCCCCCGACAGGGAAATGTAGATACGCAGTATTTT
CASSPPRQGNVDTQYF
>TRBJ1-5|.|.|TRBV5-6
TGTGCCAGCAGCTCAGGGGGCAATCAGCCCCAGCATTTT
CASSSGGNQPQHF
>TRBJ1-1|.|once|TRBV9
TGTGCCAGCAGCCCCGGGACAAGCACTGAAGCTTTCTTT
CASSPGTSTEAFF
>TRBJ2-1|TRBD1|.|TRBV28
TGTGCCAGCAGTTTGATACAGGGGTCCTACAATGAGCAGTTCTTC
CASSLIQGSYNEQFF
>TRBJ1-1|TRBD1|.|TRBV6-5
TGTGCCAGCAGTTACTCCGGACAGGGGGCAGCTTTCTTT
CASSYSGQGAAFF
>TRBJ2-1|.|.|TRBV2
TGTGCCAGCAGTCAAAACTACAATGAGCAGTTCTTC
CASSQNYNEQFF
>TRBJ2-4|.|.|TRBV19
TGTGCCAGTAGTCCGGCCGTTCGGGACATTCAGTACTTC
CASSPAVRDIQYF
>TRBJ2-2|.|.|TRBV7-9
TGTGCCAGCAGCTTAGCTCGGCAGGGAAGAACCGGGGAGCTGTTTTTT
CASSLARQGRTGELFF
>TRBJ2-1|TRBD1|.|TRBV6-2/TRBV6-3
TGTGCCAGCAGTTACCAGGGGGCGAGCAATGAGCAGTTCTTC
CASSYQGASNEQFF
>TRBJ2-3|.|.|TRBV3-1/TRBV3-2
TGTGCCAGCAGCCAAGATTTCGAGGACTTCCAATACCCGGAATCGACGCAGTATTTT
CASSQDFEDFQYPESTQYF
>TRBJ1-2|TRBD1|once|TRBV24-1
TGTGCCGTGGGACAGGGCTATGGCTACACCTTC
CAVGQGYGYTF
>TRBJ1-4|TRBD1|.|TRBV16
TGTGCCAGCAGCCATGGACAGGGATGGCCTAATGAAAAACTGTTTTTT
CASSHGQGWPNEKLFF
>TRBJ2-2|.|.|TRBV21-1
TGTGCCAGCAGCAAAGGGGAGCGGGCTAGCGGGAGGGCCGGGGAGCTGTTTTTT
CASSKGERASGRAGELFF
>TRBJ1-3|TRBD1|.|TRBV9
TGTGCCAGCAGCGTATCGGGACAGGGAGCTGGAAACACCATATATTTT
CASSVSGQGAGNTIYF
>TRBJ1-5|.|once|TRBV9
TGTGCCAGCAGCAGCCTTCTATACCCCGATCAGCCCCAGCATTTT
CASSSLLYPDQPQHF
>TRBJ1-2|TRBD1|.|TRBV19
TGTGCCAGCGCGGCGACAGGGAGATACTATGGCTACACCTTC
CASAATGRYYGYTF
>TRBJ1-5|TRBD1|.|TRBV4-3
TGCGCCAGCAGCCCAACCCCGACAGGGGTTAGCAATCAGCCCCAGCATTTT
CASSPTPTGVSNQPQHF
>TRBJ2-3|.|.|TRBV24-1
TGTGCCACCAGGAGGGAGACAACAGATACGCAGTATTTT
CATRRETTDTQYF
>TRBJ2-3|.|.|TRBV19
TGTGCCAGTAGTATGGGGGCTAGGGCCGCAGATACGCAGTATTTT
CASSMGARAADTQYF
>TRBJ2-3|TRBD1|once|TRBV2
TGTGCCAGCAGGCTACAGGGGTTAACAGATACGCAGTATTTT
CASRLQGLTDTQYF
>TRBJ1-1|.|.|TRBV27
TGTGCCAGCAGTTACAGTCAGGGGTGGACTGAAGCTTTCTTT
CASSYSQGWTEAFF
>TRBJ2-7|.|.|TRBV28
TGTGCCAGCAGTCGGGAACTAGAGCCCTACGAGCAGTACTTC
CASSRELEPYEQYF
>TRBJ2-7|.|.|TRBV2
TGTGCCAGCAGTGAAGAGGCGGGTGATAGCTCCTACGAGCAGTACTTC
CASSEEAGDSSYEQYF
>TRBJ2-1|TRBD2|.|TRBV5-5
TGTGCCAGCAGCTCTATTAGCGGGGGAGCTTACAATGAGCAGTTCTTC
CASSSISGGAYNEQFF
>TRBJ1-5|TRBD1|.|TRBV5-1
TGCGCCAGCAGCCCGGGACAGAACAATCAGCCCCAGCATTTT
CASSPGQNNQPQHF
>TRBJ1-1|.|.|TRBV12-3/TRBV12-4
TGTGCCAGCAGCAAGAGGGTAAACACTGAAGCTTTCTTT
CASSKRVNTEAFF
>TRBJ1-4|TRBD1|.|TRBV2
TGTGCCAGCACCCAACAGGGGATGAGTGAAAAACTGTTTTTT
CASTQQGMSEKLFF
>TRBJ2-2|.|.|TRBV5-6
TGTGCCAGCAGCTTCTGGACTAACACCGGGGAGCTGTTTTTT
CASSFWTNTGELFF
>TRBJ1-3|.|.|TRBV2
TGTGCCAAGGGGAAGGCGGACGGAAACACCATATATTTT
CAKGKADGNTIYF
>TRBJ1-1|.|once|TRBV10-3
TGTGCCATCAGTGGCCGGGGGGGTCAGAACACTGAAGCTTTCTTT
CAISGRGGQNTEAFF
>TRBJ2-1|.|.|TRBV9
TGTGCCAGCAGGGGCGGACTCTACAATGAGCAGTTCTTC
CASRGGLYNEQFF
>TRBJ2-5|.|once|TRBV5-1
TGCGCCAGCAGCCCCCTGACAGACCAAGAGACCCAGTACTTC
CASSPLTDQETQYF
>TRBJ1-3|.|.|TRBV25-1
TGTGCCAGCAGTGGCGGGGCTGGAAACACCATATATTTT
CASSGGAGNTIYF
>TRBJ1-4|TRBD1|.|TRBV9
TGTGCCAGCAGCGCTGACAGGGGGCCCCTGAATGAAAAACTGTTTTTT
CASSADRGPLNEKLFF
>TRBJ2-3|TRBD1|.|TRBV11-2
TGTGCCAGCAGCTTGGGGGACAGGGTGACTGTAGATACGCAGTATTTT
CASSLGDRVTVDTQYF
>TRBJ1-1|.|.|TRBV21-1
TGTGCCAGCAGCCCAACGCAGGGTCCCCCTGAAGCTTTCTTT
CASSPTQGPPEAFF
>TRBJ1-1|.|.|TRBV5-1
TGCGCCAGCAGCGGGTCGGGATTGAACACTGAAGCTTTCTTT
CASSGSGLNTEAFF